The sequence of this T cell receptor (beta chain) was determined in a study of T cells in Graves' hyperthyroidism and ophthalmopathy. Study-level findings and limits: In the blood, most expanded thyroid clonotypes above 0.001 appeared as well.

This clonotype was counted at least ten times. Its antigen is not known. Patients with ophthalmopathy all had a Clinical Activity Score of at least 3, a NOSPECS grade of at least 4 and duration under 3 months. The source material, RNA transcripts, was used to amplify TCR beta CDR3 regions. A set of HTBI primers served as the primers for a first-round RT-PCR of the TCR CDR3. A single record per CDR3 protein comes from TCRdb applying MiXCR to the multiplex PCR reads. The profile covers about 300,000 distinct CDR3 sequences, with roughly 20% appearing a single time and less than 40% taken by the ten largest. V lost 4 bases, J lost 5 bases, and 17 bases lay in between. CDR1 and CDR2 (germline): MNHEY, SMNVEV (reference sequence). The CDR3 has 16 amino acids.

The rearrangement joins TRBV27 to TRBJ2-2; D is ambiguous. The receptor comes from a man between 45 and 60 years old with Graves' ophthalmopathy. The sequenced sample consisted of blood. CDR3 sequence (DNA): TGTGCCAGCAGTTCACCCAACAAGGGTTTTACCGGGGAGCTGTTTTTT. Its translation is CASSSPNKGFTGELFF.